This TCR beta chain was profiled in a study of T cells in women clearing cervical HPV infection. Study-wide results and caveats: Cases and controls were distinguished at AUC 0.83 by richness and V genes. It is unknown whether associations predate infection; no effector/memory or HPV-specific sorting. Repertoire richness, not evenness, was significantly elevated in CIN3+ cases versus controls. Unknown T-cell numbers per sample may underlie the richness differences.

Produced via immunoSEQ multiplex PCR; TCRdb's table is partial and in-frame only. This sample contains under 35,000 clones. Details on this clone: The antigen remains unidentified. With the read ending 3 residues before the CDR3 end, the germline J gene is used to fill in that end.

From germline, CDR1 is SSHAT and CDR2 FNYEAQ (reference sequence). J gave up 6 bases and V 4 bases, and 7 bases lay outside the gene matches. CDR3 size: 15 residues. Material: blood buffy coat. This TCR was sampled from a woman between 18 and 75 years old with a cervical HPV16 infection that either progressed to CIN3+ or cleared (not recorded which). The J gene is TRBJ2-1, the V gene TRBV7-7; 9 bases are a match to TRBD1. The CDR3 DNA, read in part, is TGTGCCAGCAGCTATGGACAGGGGACGGGCAATGAG. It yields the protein CASSYGQGTGNE. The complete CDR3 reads CASSYGQGTGNEQFF. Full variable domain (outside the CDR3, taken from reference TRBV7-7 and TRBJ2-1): GAGVSQSPRYKVTKRGQDVTLRCDPISSHATLYWYQQALGQGPEFLTYFNYEAQPDKSGLPSDRFSAERPEGSISTLTIQRTEQRDSAMYRCASSYGQGTGNEQFFGPGTRLTVL.